A single sample is the source of the 11 T cell receptor beta chains below, sequenced in a study of immune evolution from preneoplasia to lung adenocarcinoma (dated by TCRdb to the early 2020s). Receptor libraries were prepared by the immunoSEQ multiplex PCR assay. TCRdb's version of the immuneACCESS table is confined to in-frame rearrangements and falls short of the full clone set. An unresolved V gene accounts for under half of the shortfall where checked; the remainder is of unknown origin. For this sample the table gives some 15,000 clones, of which roughly four fifths were detected only once. Of the sample, around 3% falls within the top ten clones. Material for sequencing was FFPE minimally invasive lung adenocarcinoma tissue. Interpreted using the paper, the cell subset or site label stands for: micro-invasive lung adenocarcinoma (MIA). Every receptor here comes from a person aged 60 to 85 with lung adenocarcinoma.

The rearrangement links TRBV5-6 to TRBJ1-6; the D is unclear. V was shortened by 9 bases and J by 5 bases, with 9 bases between the two germline ends. Germline-derived CDR1 and CDR2 are SGHDT and YYEEEE. The CDR3 is 12 residues long. CDR3 protein: CATSTHNSPLHF. The DNA for the CDR3 is TGTGCCACCTCGACCCATAATTCACCCCTCCACTTT.

This clone is a singleton in its sample. V is TRBV5-6 and J is TRBJ1-6; no firm D call. V was cut by 4 bases and J by 10 bases, with 9 bases left in between. The CDR3 is 12 residues long. Germline V gives CDR1 SGHDT, CDR2 YYEEEE. The CDR3 DNA follows: TGTGCCAGCAGCCTGACGGTGTCACCCCTCCACTTT. Its translation: CASSLTVSPLHF.

The rearrangement joins TRBV7-3 to TRBJ2-7; 8 bases fit TRBD1. Germline CDR1 is SGHTA and CDR2 is FQGTGA. With V trimmed by 5 bases and J by 12 bases, 15 bases remained unmatched. The CDR3 is made up of 14 amino acids. CDR3 region: CASSQHAAGGVRYF. As DNA, the CDR3 is TGTGCCAGCAGCCAACACGCAGCAGGGGGCGTCAGGTACTTC.

This chain joins TRBV6-5 and TRBJ1-6; maybe TRBD1 (5 bases). Germline CDR1 and CDR2: MNHEY and SVGAGI. The length of the CDR3 is 14 residues. V was cut by 4 bases and J by 5 bases, with 9 bases left in between. DNA of the CDR3: TGTGCCAGCAGTTTTCGGGGGGATAATTCACCCCTCCACTTT. This translates into CASSFRGDNSPLHF.

The rearrangement uses TRBV4-1 and TRBJ1-5, with D perhaps TRBD1 (5 bases). The CDR3 consists of 15 residues. Germline values: CDR1 MGHRA, CDR2 YSYEKL. V was trimmed by 1 base and J by 6 bases, leaving 13 bases between them. The CDR3 DNA is TGCGCCAGCAGCCAAGTCCGGGGCGAGGGTCAGCCCCAGCATTTT. Its translation is CASSQVRGEGQPQHF.

The chain has TRBV7-9 and TRBJ2-3, with D unclear. Germline CDR1 and CDR2: SEHNR and FQNEAQ (reference sequence). V lost 2 bases and J 3 bases, leaving 3 bases between the germline ends. The CDR3 runs 12 residues. The CDR3 sequence: CASSLLTDTQYF. The CDR3 DNA reads as TGTGCCAGCAGCTTATTAACAGATACGCAGTATTTT.

V gene TRBV30 combines with J gene TRBJ1-4; TRBD1 might be the D (6 bases). The CDR3 runs 15 residues. Germline assignment: CDR1 GTSNPN and CDR2 SVGIG (reference sequence). With 7 bases removed from V and 5 bases from J, the gap between germline ends came to 20 bases. The CDR3 is CALYKRGAPNEKLFF. In nucleotides, the CDR3 is TGTGCCTTGTACAAAAGGGGGGCACCCAATGAAAAACTGTTTTTT. The full variable domain, in which reference TRBV30 and TRBJ1-4 provide the parts outside the CDR3, is SQTIHQWPATLVQPVGSPLSLECTVEGTSNPNLYWYRQAAGRGLQLLFYSVGIGQISSEVPQNLSASRPQDRQFILSSKKLLLSDSGFYLCALYKRGAPNEKLFFGSGTQLSVL.

The chain recombines TRBV19 with TRBJ2-7; D unresolved. The germline V gene has CDR1 LNHDA and CDR2 SQIVND (reference sequence). The CDR3 spans 14 residues. The V end lost 7 bases, the J end lost 0 bases, and 13 bases lay between the germline ends. The CDR3 DNA reads TGTGCCAGTACCCAGACCGGTAGCTCCTACGAGCAGTACTTC. Its translation is CASTQTGSSYEQYF.

As for this clone: Other nucleotide sequences in the sample specify the same CDR3. This rearrangement joins TRBV28 to TRBJ1-1; TRBD1 aligns across 9 bases. Germline V gene sequence: CDR1 MDHEN, CDR2 SYDVKM. J lost 5 bases, V lost 6 bases, and 10 bases had no gene match. The CDR3 is 15 residues long. The DNA for the CDR3 is TGTGCCAGCAGGCCTACAGGAGGACAGGGGACTGAAGCTTTCTTT. Encoded protein: CASRPTGGQGTEAFF.

This sequence joins TRBV5-1 and TRBJ2-1; 7 bases agree with TRBD1. This CDR3 has 13 amino acids. Germline loops: CDR1 SGHRS, CDR2 YFSETQ. The V and J ends lost 7 bases and 5 bases, in that order; junction bases with no gene match: 6. In DNA form, the CDR3 reads TGCGCCAGCCGATGGGACAGTCACAATGAGCAGTTCTTC. Its protein product is CASRWDSHNEQFF.

This sequence joins TRBV4-3 and TRBJ2-1, with D possibly matching TRBD2 (6 bases). The V and J ends lost 1 base and 7 bases respectively, with 14 bases between them. The germline V gene encodes CDR1 LGHNA and CDR2 YSLEER. The CDR3 is made up of 15 amino acids. The DNA of the CDR3 is TGCGCCAGCAGCCAAGGTAGCGGCGGATCGAATGAGCAGTTCTTC. Amino acids: CASSQGSGGSNEQFF.